The present T cell receptor (beta chain) was sequenced within a study of T cell responses to AZD1222 COVID-19 vaccine. This table comes from immunoSEQ multiplex PCR, and its TCRdb copy is limited to in-frame clones, with some not included. This sample has about 86,000 clones, with 80% to 90% found just once. The CDR3 runs to 15 residues. The germline V gene has CDR1 MDHEN and CDR2 SYDVKM. The J segment lost 4 bases and the V segment lost 4 bases, leaving 7 bases of the junction unmatched. The clonotype comes from an adult in good health. The input for sequencing was peripheral blood, taken on day 0 of MenACWY control vaccination. The J gene is TRBJ2-5, the V gene TRBV28; 9 bases agree with TRBD1. CDR3 coding DNA: TGTGCCAGCAGTTCCCGGGACAGGGTATCAGAGACCCAGTACTTC. As protein: CASSSRDRVSETQYF.